The TCR beta chain described here comes from a study of T cell responses to AZD1222 COVID-19 vaccine. Assay: immunoSEQ multiplex PCR; the TCRdb copy retains only in-frame clones and omits some. The sample includes 95,000 to 100,000 clones, 75% to 95% seen only once; the top ten take 1% to 1.5%. V was pared by 4 bases and J by 5 bases, with 10 bases between. The CDR3 spans 12 residues. Germline V gene sequence: CDR1 SGHNT, CDR2 YYREEE (reference sequence). The sequencing here drew on peripheral blood, taken on day 0 of AZD1222 vaccination. The chain recombines TRBV5-4 with TRBJ2-7; unclear D gene. The origin of this receptor is an adult in good health. CDR3 coding DNA: TGTGCCAGCAGCAAGGACCGGAACGAGCAGTACTTC. It codes for CASSKDRNEQYF.